These 22 T cell receptor beta chains were sequenced from one sample in a study of shared T cell receptors in the human thymus. Only in-frame clones appear in the TCRdb table, and some are missing; sequencing was by immunoSEQ multiplex PCR. The repertoire consists of about 660,000 clones, with more than 75% occurring once and the leading ten covering 0.008% to 0.011%. The same sample was also studied in work on human thymus T cells.

The sequenced sample was thymocytes. The origin of the receptors is a boy younger than two with a congenital heart defect.

V gene TRBV28 combines with J gene TRBJ1-1, with a possible D match to TRBD1 (5 bases). The CDR3 is 14 residues long. V lost 5 bases to trimming and J lost 6 bases, with 16 bases between them. CDR1 MDHEN and CDR2 SYDVKM come from the germline V gene. The CDR3 loop reads CASSPHRNLAEAFF. The CDR3 nucleotides read TGTGCCAGCAGTCCCCACAGGAATTTAGCTGAAGCTTTCTTT.

The gene calls are TRBV6-5 and TRBJ2-1, with 11 bases fitting TRBD2. The CDR3 is 12 amino acids. The V gene end was trimmed by 5 bases and the J gene end by 13 bases; junction bases not matched to a gene: 4. Germline lookup yields CDR1 MNHEY and CDR2 SVGAGI. This CDR3 is CASSNLAGGQFF. DNA for the CDR3: TGTGCCAGCAGTAACCTAGCGGGAGGCCAGTTCTTC.

The J gene is TRBJ2-2, the V gene TRBV14; 10 positions agree with TRBD2. Germline V lookup: CDR1 SGHDN, CDR2 FVKESK. This CDR3 spans 17 amino acids. Losses at the gene ends were 1 base for V and 4 bases for J; bases not matched to a gene: 6. The CDR3 is CASSQGPSGSLTGELFF. CDR3 in DNA: TGTGCCAGCAGCCAAGGTCCTAGCGGGAGCCTCACCGGGGAGCTGTTTTTT.

V and J are TRBV13 and TRBJ2-5, with 9 bases that match TRBD2. The J call may not be correct, given that the DNA end is closer to TRBJ2-7. The CDR3 loop spans 18 amino acids. Germline CDR1 reads PRHDT; CDR2 reads FYEKMQ (reference sequence). This chain's CDR3 is CASSETGLTSGNSYEQYF. The CDR3 DNA sequence: TGTGCCAGCAGCGAGACAGGGTTGACTAGCGGAAACTCCTACGAGCAGTACTTC.

The chain couples TRBV19 to TRBJ1-1; tentatively, D is TRBD1 (6 bases). Germline values: CDR1 LNHDA, CDR2 SQIVND (reference sequence). The ends were cut back, 6 bases at V and 2 bases at J, with 13 bases in the middle. The CDR3 totals 14 residues. This CDR3 is CASSPTGFNTEAFF. The CDR3 DNA reads TGTGCCAGTAGCCCGACAGGTTTTAACACTGAAGCTTTCTTT.

This chain connects TRBV29-1 to TRBJ2-1; D unclear. Germline CDR1 SQVTM, CDR2 ANQGSEA. The CDR3 consists of 13 residues. Trimming shortened V by 5 bases and J by 6 bases, and 14 bases separated the two germline ends. CDR3 region: CSVRRSVRNEQFF. CDR3 DNA sequence: TGCAGCGTTCGAAGGAGCGTCCGCAATGAGCAGTTCTTC.

The V call is TRBV6-5, the J call TRBJ1-5; 8 bases agree with TRBD1. This CDR3 comprises 14 residues. Germline CDR1 MNHEY, CDR2 SVGAGI. Germline trimming cut 0 bases from V and 6 bases from J; bases unmatched to any gene: 1. CDR3 amino acids: CASSYSDRAQPQHF. As DNA, the CDR3 is TGTGCCAGCAGTTACTCGGACAGGGCTCAGCCCCAGCATTTT.

The V and J genes are TRBV2 and TRBJ2-1; 9 nucleotides align to TRBD1. The CDR3 has 16 residues. Unmatched junction bases numbered 9, after V lost 5 bases and J lost 4 bases. CDR1 is SNHLY, CDR2 FYNNEI, per germline. For the CDR3, the DNA is TGTGCCAGCAGTTACGACAGGGGGGCGAAATACAATGAGCAGTTCTTC. Amino acid sequence: CASSYDRGAKYNEQFF.

The chain couples TRBV2 to TRBJ2-7; the match to TRBD2 covers 8 bases. V lost 6 bases and J lost 2; bases outside the gene matches: 6. This CDR3 spans 14 amino acids. Looked up from germline, CDR1 is SNHLY and CDR2 is FYNNEI. The DNA of the CDR3 is TGTGCCAGCAGCGCGGGACTAGTTCCCTACGAGCAGTACTTC. As protein: CASSAGLVPYEQYF.

The chain joins TRBV7-2 to TRBJ2-1; 8 nucleotides agree with TRBD2. Germline V gives CDR1 SGHTA, CDR2 FQGNSA. V shed 1 base, J shed 3 bases, and the junction held 14 bases outside the gene matches. CDR3 length: 19 amino acids. The CDR3 nucleotides read TGTGCCAGCAGCTTAGAATTAACACCCGACGCGGGAGGCTACAATGAGCAGTTCTTC. This encodes CASSLELTPDAGGYNEQFF.

This clone appeared a few times. This chain links TRBV11-2 with TRBJ2-7; 7 bases align to TRBD1. The CDR3 runs 15 residues. V was pared by 3 bases and J by 3 bases, with 8 bases of the junction left unmatched. Germline V gene sequence: CDR1 SGHAT, CDR2 FQNNGV. CDR3 DNA: TGTGCCAGCAGCTTCCACCGGGACAGCAACTACGAGCAGTACTTC. Its translation: CASSFHRDSNYEQYF.

The sample holds one count of this clone. The CDR3 DNA is TGTGCCAGCAGTTTAAACGGGGGAAACCCCAGGGACGGGAGAGGAGGAGAGACCCAGTACTTC. Protein product: CASSLNGGNPRDGRGGETQYF. V usage is TRBV27 and J usage is TRBJ2-5, with D possibly being TRBD2 (6 bases). V was clipped by 2 bases and J by 4 bases, with 32 bases between them. The CDR3 contains 21 residues. The germline V gene encodes CDR1 MNHEY and CDR2 SMNVEV (reference sequence).

The V gene is TRBV28, the J gene TRBJ2-7, with 7 nucleotides matching TRBD1. The CDR3 is 14 amino acids. Per germline, CDR1 MDHEN and CDR2 SYDVKM. With 5 bases clipped from V and 4 bases from J, the junction kept 8 bases outside the gene matches. The CDR3 nucleotides read TGTGCCAGCAGTCACCGGGACAGCTTGTACGAGCAGTACTTC. Its translation is CASSHRDSLYEQYF.

This chain connects TRBV6-5 to TRBJ2-1; tentatively, D is TRBD2 (5 bases). Germline assignment: CDR1 MNHEY and CDR2 SVGAGI. The CDR3 has 14 residues. Trimming removed 7 bases at V and 7 bases at J, with 17 bases between. CDR3 coding DNA: TGTGCCAGCACCCCCGGGTGGCGGGCAAATGAGCAGTTCTTC. It is translated as CASTPGWRANEQFF.

The CDR3 is CASSDFEGRGTDTQYF. The CDR3 bases are TGTGCCAGCAGTGATTTTGAGGGCCGGGGCACAGATACGCAGTATTTT. The V call is TRBV6-1, the J call TRBJ2-3; D may be TRBD2 (5 bases). V gave up 3 bases and J gave up 1 base, with 14 bases separating them. From germline, CDR1 is MNHNS and CDR2 SASEGT. The CDR3 has 16 residues.

The chain uses TRBV19 and TRBJ1-2; TRBD1 matches at 9 bases. The CDR3 covers 14 residues. The V gene end was trimmed by 7 bases and the J gene end by 3 bases; junction bases not matched to a gene: 6. CDR1 and CDR2 from the germline V gene are LNHDA and SQIVND (reference sequence). The CDR3 loop is CASIGDRGDYGYTF. The CDR3 DNA follows: TGTGCCAGTATTGGCGACAGGGGGGACTATGGCTACACCTTC.

The chain uses TRBV14 and TRBJ2-2; a weak D match, TRBD2 (5 bases). The CDR3 has 14 amino acids. V was shortened by 4 bases and J by 5 bases, with 11 bases between the two germline ends. Germline V gene data show CDR1 as SGHDN and CDR2 as FVKESK. In DNA, the CDR3 is TGTGCCAGCAGCCTGCACCCGGGGACCGGGGAGCTGTTTTTT. This sequence encodes CASSLHPGTGELFF.

The CDR3 is CASRAGQGASTDTQYF. The CDR3 DNA follows: TGTGCCAGCAGGGCCGGACAGGGGGCTAGCACAGATACGCAGTATTTT. The genes are TRBV5-6 and TRBJ2-3; TRBD1 aligns across 11 bases. The germline V gene has CDR1 SGHDT and CDR2 YYEEEE. With V trimmed by 5 bases and J by 0 bases, 5 bases remained unmatched. The CDR3 contains 16 residues.

This chain joins TRBV30 and TRBJ2-7; TRBD1 matches 7 bases. V lost 4 bases and J lost 2; bases outside the gene matches: 11. This CDR3 contains 15 residues. The germline CDR1 and CDR2 sequences are GTSNPN and SVGIG (reference sequence). DNA of the CDR3: TGTGCCTGGACCCCAGGGGGACAGCCCCCCTACGAGCAGTACTTC. Translating gives CAWTPGGQPPYEQYF. The full variable domain, with the rest looked up from reference TRBV30 and TRBJ2-7, is SQTIHQWPATLVQPVGSPLSLECTVEGTSNPNLYWYRQAAGRGLQLLFYSVGIGQISSEVPQNLSASRPQDRQFILSSKKLLLSDSGFYLCAWTPGGQPPYEQYFGPGTRLTVT.

The J gene is TRBJ1-1, the V gene TRBV6-5; the match to TRBD1 covers 7 bases. Germline V gene data show CDR1 as MNHEY and CDR2 as SVGAGI. This CDR3 is 16 amino acids long. V gave up 2 bases and J gave up 0 bases; unmatched junction bases: 6. The CDR3 DNA reads TGTGCCAGCAGTTACGACAGGGTTCACATGAACACTGAAGCTTTCTTT. It specifies CASSYDRVHMNTEAFF.

The J gene is TRBJ2-5, the V gene TRBV7-9; 8 nucleotides agree with TRBD2. V lost 8 bases, J lost 4 bases, and 6 bases stayed unmatched. The CDR3 loop spans 13 amino acids. Germline values: CDR1 SEHNR, CDR2 FQNEAQ (reference sequence). The CDR3 here is CASEFGGGETQYF. In nucleotides, the CDR3 is TGTGCCAGCGAATTCGGGGGGGGAGAGACCCAGTACTTC. Full variable domain (rest looked up from reference TRBV7-9 and TRBJ2-5): DTGVSQNPRHKITKRGQNVTFRCDPISEHNRLYWYRQTLGQGPEFLTYFQNEAQLEKSRLLSDRFSAERPKGSFSTLEIQRTEQGDSAMYLCASEFGGGETQYFGPGTRLLVL.

The V gene is TRBV9, the J gene TRBJ2-4, with 9 bases aligning to TRBD2. J was trimmed by 6 bases and V by 4 bases; bases with no gene match: 8. CDR1 and CDR2 (germline): SGDLS, YYNGEE. CDR3 size: 15 residues. The CDR3 DNA follows: TGTGCCAGCAGCCCACGAAGAGCGGGAGGAAACATTCAGTACTTC. This translates into CASSPRRAGGNIQYF.